What follows are 28 T cell receptor beta chains derived from one specimen sequenced in a study of CD8 T cells in ankylosing spondylitis. TCRdb fed the 5' RACE reads into MiXCR, producing one record per CDR3 protein. Of 300,000 to 400,000 distinct CDR3 sequences detected, approximately 20% appear once; the ten largest clones hold roughly 16%. Whole-study results and caveats: What seemed typical of ankylosing spondylitis blood was a TCR beta motif built from about 8 highly homologous variants.

No cognate antigen is known for these TCRs. The sequenced material came from blood, either unsorted or a sorted T cell fraction (not recorded which). These receptors were obtained from a male donor with ankylosing spondylitis.

In its sample, this clonotype was seen many times. The gene calls are TRBV12-3 or TRBV12-4 and TRBJ2-7; possibly TRBD2 for D (5 bases). Trimming took 0 bases from V and 0 from J, leaving 6 bases between them. The length of the CDR3 is 14 residues. The CDR3 protein is CASSLAGSSYEQYF. In nucleotides, the CDR3 is TGTGCCAGCAGTTTAGCAGGGAGCTCCTACGAGCAGTACTTC.

The chain combines TRBV5-1 with TRBJ2-7; D may be TRBD1 (7 bases). V lost 4 bases and J lost 4, with 15 bases in between. CDR1 and CDR2 (germline): SGHRS, YFSETQ. The CDR3 is made up of 14 amino acids. This CDR3 reads CASSARQGGYEQYF. In DNA form, the CDR3 reads TGCGCCAGCAGCGCTAGACAGGGAGGTTACGAGCAGTACTTC. Full variable domain (remainder filled in from reference TRBV5-1 and TRBJ2-7): KAGVTQTPRYLIKTRGQQVTLSCSPISGHRSVSWYQQTPGQGLQFLFEYFSETQRNKGNFPGRFSGRQFSNSRSEMNVSTLELGDSALYLCASSARQGGYEQYFGPGTRLTVT.

This clonotype has ten or more counts. The chain uses TRBV5-1 and TRBJ2-1; D is undetermined. Per germline, CDR1 SGHRS and CDR2 YFSETQ. This CDR3 comprises 13 residues. V was trimmed by 0 bases and J by 6 bases, leaving 7 bases between them. The CDR3 DNA is TGCGCCAGCAGCTTGGCTCTAGGCAATGAGCAGTTCTTC. Protein: CASSLALGNEQFF.

The chain recombines TRBV3-1 with TRBJ2-7; D may be TRBD2 (5 bases). The CDR3 runs to 15 residues. Germline V gives CDR1 LGHDT, CDR2 YNNKEL (reference sequence). Trimming took 4 bases from V and 2 from J, leaving 15 bases between them. The CDR3 DNA follows: TGTGCCAGCAGCCTAAAGAGAGAGGGAGCCTACGAGCAGTACTTC. It specifies CASSLKREGAYEQYF.

This clonotype has only a few counts. The chain recombines TRBV29-1 with TRBJ1-2, with a possible D match to TRBD1 (5 bases). V shed 6 bases and J shed 2 bases, with 10 bases lying between them. The length of the CDR3 is 12 residues. Germline values: CDR1 SQVTM, CDR2 ANQGSEA. The CDR3 protein is CSVAGGNYGYTF. The CDR3 DNA reads TGCAGCGTCGCCGGGGGGAACTATGGCTACACCTTC.

The table lists this clonotype with a few counts. The chain uses TRBV3-1 and TRBJ2-7; possibly TRBD2 for D (5 bases). From germline, CDR1 is LGHDT and CDR2 YNNKEL (reference sequence). The CDR3 runs to 13 residues. The V gene lost 5 bases and the J gene lost 7 bases, with 15 bases spanning the gap. As DNA, the CDR3 is TGTGCCAGCAGCAGCGGAACAGTATGGGAGCAGTACTTC. This codes for CASSSGTVWEQYF.

The chain carries TRBV19 and TRBJ1-5; 7 bases map to TRBD1. The CDR3 has 14 amino acids. CDR1 is LNHDA and CDR2 is SQIVND in the germline V gene (reference sequence). V was clipped by 7 bases and J by 4 bases; unmatched bases: 7. CDR3 bases: TGTGCCAGTACCGATACAGGGGTGAATCAGCCCCAGCATTTT. Translated: CASTDTGVNQPQHF. Complete variable domain (other parts from reference TRBV19 and TRBJ1-5): DGGITQSPKYLFRKEGQNVTLSCEQNLNHDAMYWYRQDPGQGLRLIYYSQIVNDFQKGDIAEGYSVSREKKESFPLTVTSAQKNPTAFYLCASTDTGVNQPQHFGDGTRLSIL.

The table lists this clonotype with a few counts. This chain joins TRBV5-1 and TRBJ1-5, with 8 bases lining up with TRBD1. The CDR3 covers 15 residues. Trimming took 0 bases from V and 7 from J; bases not matched to a gene: 6. CDR1 SGHRS and CDR2 YFSETQ come from the germline V gene. The CDR3: CASSLGQGAWQPQHF. Written as DNA, the CDR3 is TGCGCCAGCAGCTTGGGGCAGGGGGCATGGCAGCCCCAGCATTTT.

This sequence joins TRBV20-1 and TRBJ2-3; D perhaps matches TRBD2 (6 bases). This CDR3 is built from 17 residues. Germline V gene sequence: CDR1 DFQATT, CDR2 SNEGSKA (reference sequence). V lost 0 bases and J 6 bases, leaving 22 bases between the germline ends. The CDR3 bases are TGCAGTGCTAGAGAAACCCCGGCGCGGGACCCCACGGATACGCAGTATTTT. Its protein is CSARETPARDPTDTQYF.

The table lists this clonotype with a few counts. V and J are TRBV12-5 and TRBJ1-5; D remains unclear. CDR1 and CDR2 (germline): LGHNT, FRNRAP. The ends were cut back, 0 bases at V and 8 bases at J, with 23 bases in the middle. This CDR3 contains 18 residues. Here the CDR3 reads CASGLVLSSPGPVKPQHF. The CDR3 DNA is TGTGCTAGTGGTTTGGTACTTTCCTCCCCGGGTCCGGTGAAGCCCCAGCATTTT.

This clonotype was recorded a few times. The rearrangement uses TRBV5-1 and TRBJ2-1, with no clear D. V lost 4 bases and J lost 0, with 14 bases in between. This CDR3 is built from 16 residues. The germline gives CDR1 SGHRS, CDR2 YFSETQ. CDR3 nucleotides: TGCGCCAGCAGCAACCTGGCCAGTAGCTCCTACAATGAGCAGTTCTTC. It encodes CASSNLASSSYNEQFF.

Comments on this clonotype: Just one base apart from a much larger clone, this may be a read error. The chain couples TRBV5-5 to TRBJ2-7; a possible D gene is TRBD1 (6 bases). The CDR3 totals 13 residues. The V gene lost 2 bases and the J gene lost 2 bases, with 8 bases spanning the gap. CDR1 SGHKS and CDR2 YYEKEE come from the germline V gene (reference sequence). This CDR3 is CASSLTGPYEQYF. CDR3 sequence (DNA): TGTGCCAGCAGCTTAACAGGGCCCTACGAGCAGTACTTC. Drawing the rest from reference TRBV5-5 and TRBJ2-7, the complete variable domain is DAGVTQSPTHLIKTRGQQVTLRCSPISGHKSVSWYQQVLGQGPQFIFQYYEKEERGRGNFPDRFSARQFPNYSSELNVNALLLGDSALYLCASSLTGPYEQYFGPGTRLTVT.

This clonotype was counted between two and nine times. The chain combines TRBV4-1 with TRBJ1-1, with unresolved D. The CDR3 extends over 15 amino acids. Trimming removed 3 bases from V and 6 bases from J, with 17 bases in between. Germline assignment: CDR1 MGHRA and CDR2 YSYEKL. This CDR3 reads CASSHREGRRAEAFF. As DNA, the CDR3 is TGCGCCAGCAGCCATAGGGAGGGTAGACGAGCTGAAGCTTTCTTT.

This clonotype was picked up a small number of times. This rearrangement joins TRBV6-5 to TRBJ2-1, with a tentative D call TRBD1 (6 bases). The V end was cut by 5 bases, the J end by 5 bases, with 7 bases between. Germline lookup yields CDR1 MNHEY and CDR2 SVGAGI. This CDR3 spans 12 amino acids. Written as DNA, the CDR3 is TGTGCCAGCAGTGGGGACAACAATGAGCAGTTCTTC. It codes for CASSGDNNEQFF.

The V call is TRBV5-1, the J call TRBJ2-4; D unclear. Trimming removed 0 bases at V and 0 bases at J, with 13 bases between. The CDR3 spans 17 residues. Germline V CDR1 and CDR2: SGHRS, YFSETQ. CDR3 sequence: CASSLVGNTLAKNIQYF. The CDR3 DNA sequence: TGCGCCAGCAGCTTGGTGGGAAATACCCTAGCCAAAAACATTCAGTACTTC.

This clonotype was seen more than once but under ten times. The chain recombines TRBV6-4 with TRBJ2-3; 8 bases agree with TRBD2. This CDR3 has 15 residues. The germline V gene encodes CDR1 MRHNA and CDR2 SNTAGT. V was pared by 3 bases and J by 3 bases, with 5 bases of the junction left unmatched. The CDR3 DNA reads TGTGCCAGCAGTGAAAGGGAGCGGGAGACAGATACGCAGTATTTT. Protein: CASSERERETDTQYF.

This clonotype has only a few counts. This chain joins TRBV11-2 and TRBJ1-5, with D hard to call. The CDR3 has 15 amino acids. The V end was cut by 0 bases, the J end by 5 bases, with 11 bases between. Germline CDR1 is SGHAT and CDR2 is FQNNGV. CDR3: CASSLDPGSHQPQHF. DNA for the CDR3: TGTGCCAGCAGCTTAGATCCGGGTAGTCATCAGCCCCAGCATTTT.

The rearrangement links TRBV9 to TRBJ2-3, with 7 bases identical to TRBD2. The CDR3 runs to 18 residues. J lost 3 bases, V lost 4 bases, and 17 bases had no gene match. Germline values: CDR1 SGDLS, CDR2 YYNGEE. CDR3 residues: CASSPSRAGVVTTDTQYF. The CDR3 DNA reads TGTGCCAGCAGCCCCAGCCGTGCGGGAGTCGTTACTACAGATACGCAGTATTTT.

This clonotype was observed a few times. The rearrangement uses TRBV4-2 and TRBJ2-3; 13 nucleotides align to TRBD2. Germline CDR1 reads LGHNA; CDR2 reads YNFKEQ. There are 17 residues in the CDR3. Trimming removed 1 base from V and 5 bases from J; junction bases left unmatched: 6. Written as DNA, the CDR3 is TGTGCCAGCAGCCAAGGGGTACTAGCGGGAGGGAGAGATACGCAGTATTTT. Translation gives CASSQGVLAGGRDTQYF.

To note about this clonotype: The germline gene is not matched at one end of the junction; a read error may be the cause. The chain has TRBV4-1 and TRBJ1-2; D is uncertain. This CDR3 is 10 amino acids long. The germline CDR1 and CDR2 sequences are MGHRA and YSYEKL. In nucleotides, the CDR3 is TGCGCCAGCACCCAAGTCGAGAACACCTTC. Its protein product is CASTQVENTF.

DNA for the CDR3: TGCGCCAGCAGCTTCTACAGCCCCTCCTACGAGCAGTACTTC. This translates into CASSFYSPSYEQYF. The chain uses TRBV5-1 and TRBJ2-7; D gene uncertain. CDR3 size: 14 residues. V lost 2 bases to trimming and J lost 0 bases, with 9 bases between them. Germline loops: CDR1 SGHRS, CDR2 YFSETQ.

This clonotype was counted a few times. V gene TRBV2 combines with J gene TRBJ2-7; possibly TRBD2 for D (5 bases). Trimming removed 8 bases at V and 4 bases at J, with 12 bases between. The CDR3 has 12 residues. Germline lookup yields CDR1 SNHLY and CDR2 FYNNEI. The DNA of the CDR3 is TGTGCCAGCGCAGCTAGCTTGTACGAGCAGTACTTC. Translation gives CASAASLYEQYF.

This clonotype was counted a few times. The genes are TRBV10-3 and TRBJ1-3, with D perhaps TRBD1 (6 bases). The CDR3 length is 18 residues. The germline V and J ends were trimmed by 1 base and 0 bases, with 16 bases remaining between them. Germline V gene data show CDR1 as ENHRY and CDR2 as SYGVKD. This CDR3 reads CAISEWPNQGSSGNTIYF. The CDR3 DNA reads TGTGCCATCAGTGAGTGGCCCAATCAGGGGAGCTCTGGAAACACCATATATTTT.

Only a few counts were recorded for this clonotype. The chain carries TRBV11-2 and TRBJ2-3, with a weak D call TRBD1 (5 bases). V was clipped by 4 bases and J by 2 bases, with 19 bases between them. This CDR3 spans 17 amino acids. Germline assignment: CDR1 SGHAT and CDR2 FQNNGV. CDR3 bases: TGTGCCAGCAGCTCGACCCTCAGGGAAGCAAACACAGATACGCAGTATTTT. Protein sequence: CASSSTLREANTDTQYF.

This clonotype was picked up a small number of times. The chain employs TRBV5-1 and TRBJ2-7; the match to TRBD1 covers 11 bases. The CDR3 runs to 14 residues. Germline-derived CDR1 and CDR2 are SGHRS and YFSETQ. V was clipped by 3 bases and J by 5 bases; unmatched bases: 4. The DNA of the CDR3 is TGCGCCAGCAGCTCAGGACAGGGGGCTGACGAGCAGTACTTC. This codes for CASSSGQGADEQYF.

Note on this clonotype: A clone one base away is much larger, so this may be a read error. This chain connects TRBV7-7 to TRBJ2-1; a weak D match, TRBD2 (5 bases). V lost 2 bases to trimming and J lost 11 bases, with 13 bases between them. This CDR3 spans 13 amino acids. Germline V gives CDR1 SSHAT, CDR2 FNYEAQ (reference sequence). The CDR3 region has the DNA TGTGCCAGCAGCTTATCGGGAAATCGGAAGCAGTTCTTC. Encoded protein: CASSLSGNRKQFF.

This chain uses TRBV20-1 with TRBJ1-5; no clear D gene. The V gene's germline CDR1 is DFQATT and CDR2 SNEGSKA (reference sequence). V was cut by 1 base and J by 6 bases, with 1 base left in between. The CDR3 is 10 amino acids. The CDR3 here is CSARGQPQHF. CDR3 DNA sequence: TGCAGTGCTAGAGGTCAGCCCCAGCATTTT.

This clonotype showed up just a few times. The rearrangement links TRBV5-1 to TRBJ1-4; 7 nucleotides align to TRBD1. The CDR3 runs 15 residues. The germline V gene has CDR1 SGHRS and CDR2 YFSETQ. Losses at the gene ends were 0 bases for V and 8 bases for J; bases not matched to a gene: 7. CDR3 nucleotides: TGCGCCAGCAGCTTGGTACAGGGGAGTGGCGAAAAACTGTTTTTT. It yields the protein CASSLVQGSGEKLFF.